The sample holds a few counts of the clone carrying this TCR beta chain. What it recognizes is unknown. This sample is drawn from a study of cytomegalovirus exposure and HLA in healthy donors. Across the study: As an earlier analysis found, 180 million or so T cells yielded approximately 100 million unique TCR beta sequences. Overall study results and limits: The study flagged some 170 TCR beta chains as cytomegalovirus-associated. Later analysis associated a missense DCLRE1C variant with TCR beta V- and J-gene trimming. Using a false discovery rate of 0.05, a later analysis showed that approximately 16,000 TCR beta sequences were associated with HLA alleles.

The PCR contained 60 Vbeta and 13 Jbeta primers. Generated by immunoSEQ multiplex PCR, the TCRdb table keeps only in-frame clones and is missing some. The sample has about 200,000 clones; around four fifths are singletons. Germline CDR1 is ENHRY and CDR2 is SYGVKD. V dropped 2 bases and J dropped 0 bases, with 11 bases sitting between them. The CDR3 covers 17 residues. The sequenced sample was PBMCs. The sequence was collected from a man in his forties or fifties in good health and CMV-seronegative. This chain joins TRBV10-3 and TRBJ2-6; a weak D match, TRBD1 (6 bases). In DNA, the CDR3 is TGTGCCATCAGTGAGGCCACAGGGAACTCTGGGGCCAACGTCCTGACTTTC. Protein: CAISEATGNSGANVLTF.